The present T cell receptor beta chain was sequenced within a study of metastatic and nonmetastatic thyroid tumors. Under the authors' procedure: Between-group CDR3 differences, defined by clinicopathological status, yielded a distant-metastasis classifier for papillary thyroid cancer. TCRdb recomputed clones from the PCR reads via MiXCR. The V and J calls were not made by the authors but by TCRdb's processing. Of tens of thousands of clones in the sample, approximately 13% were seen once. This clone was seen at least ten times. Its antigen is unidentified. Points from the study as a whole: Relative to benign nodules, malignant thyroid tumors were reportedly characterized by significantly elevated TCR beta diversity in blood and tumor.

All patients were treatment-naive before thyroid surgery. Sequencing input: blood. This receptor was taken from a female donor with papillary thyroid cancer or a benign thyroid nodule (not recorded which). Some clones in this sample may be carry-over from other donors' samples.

The CDR3 loop reads CASSLGTSGRGDTQYF. The CDR3 DNA is TGTGCCAGCAGCTTAGGGACTAGCGGGAGGGGAGATACGCAGTATTTT. The chain uses TRBV11-3 and TRBJ2-3, with 15 bases matching TRBD2. V shed 1 base and J 5 bases; nucleotides not matched to a gene: 1. CDR1 and CDR2 from the germline V gene are SGHNT and YENEEA. The CDR3 has 16 amino acids.